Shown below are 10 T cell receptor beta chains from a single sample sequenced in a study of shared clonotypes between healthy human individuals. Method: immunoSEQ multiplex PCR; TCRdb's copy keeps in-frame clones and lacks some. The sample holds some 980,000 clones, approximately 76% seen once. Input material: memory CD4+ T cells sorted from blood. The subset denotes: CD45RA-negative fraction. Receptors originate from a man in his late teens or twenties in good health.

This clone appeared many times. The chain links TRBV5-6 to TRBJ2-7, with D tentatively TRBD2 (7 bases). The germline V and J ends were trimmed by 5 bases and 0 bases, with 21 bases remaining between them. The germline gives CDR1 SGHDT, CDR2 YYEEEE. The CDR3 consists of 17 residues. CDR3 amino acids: CASSRRSERDTSYEQYF. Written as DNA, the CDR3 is TGTGCCAGCAGTCGTCGAAGTGAGCGGGACACCTCCTACGAGCAGTACTTC.

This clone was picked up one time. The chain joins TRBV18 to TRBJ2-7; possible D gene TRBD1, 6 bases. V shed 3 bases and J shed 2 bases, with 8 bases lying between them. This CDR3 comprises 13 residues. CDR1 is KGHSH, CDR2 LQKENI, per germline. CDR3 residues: CASSPRTAYEQYF. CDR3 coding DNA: TGTGCCAGCTCACCTAGGACAGCCTACGAGCAGTACTTC.

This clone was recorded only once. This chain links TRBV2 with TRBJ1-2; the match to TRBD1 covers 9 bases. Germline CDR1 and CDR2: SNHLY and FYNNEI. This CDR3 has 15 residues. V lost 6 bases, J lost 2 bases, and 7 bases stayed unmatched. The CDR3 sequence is CASRPDRGGNYGYTF. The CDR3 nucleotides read TGTGCCAGCAGACCCGACAGGGGGGGAAACTATGGCTACACCTTC.

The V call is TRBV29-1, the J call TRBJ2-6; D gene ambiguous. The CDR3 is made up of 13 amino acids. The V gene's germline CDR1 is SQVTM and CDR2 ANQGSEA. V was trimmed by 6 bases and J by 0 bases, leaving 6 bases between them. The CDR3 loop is CSVGVSGANVLTF. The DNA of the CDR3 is TGCAGCGTAGGTGTCTCTGGGGCCAACGTCCTGACTTTC.

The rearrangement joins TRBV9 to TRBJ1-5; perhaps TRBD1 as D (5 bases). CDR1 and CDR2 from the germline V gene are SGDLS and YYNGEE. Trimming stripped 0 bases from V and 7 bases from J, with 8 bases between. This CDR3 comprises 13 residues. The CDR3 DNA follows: TGTGCCAGCAGCGTAGATGGGGGGCAGCCCCAGCATTTT. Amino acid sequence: CASSVDGGQPQHF.

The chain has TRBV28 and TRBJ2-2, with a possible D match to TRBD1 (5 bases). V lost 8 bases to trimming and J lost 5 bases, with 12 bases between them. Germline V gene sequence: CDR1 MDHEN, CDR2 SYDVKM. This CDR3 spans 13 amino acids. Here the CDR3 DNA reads TGTGCCAGCGACAGCGCGACTACCGGGGAGCTGTTTTTT. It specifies CASDSATTGELFF.

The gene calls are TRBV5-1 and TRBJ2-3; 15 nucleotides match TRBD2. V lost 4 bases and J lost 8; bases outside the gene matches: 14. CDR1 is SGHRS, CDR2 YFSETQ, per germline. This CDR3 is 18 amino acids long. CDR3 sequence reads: CASSPEGTSGGPRGTQYF. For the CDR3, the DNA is TGCGCCAGCAGCCCGGAGGGGACTAGCGGGGGGCCTCGGGGTACGCAGTATTTT.

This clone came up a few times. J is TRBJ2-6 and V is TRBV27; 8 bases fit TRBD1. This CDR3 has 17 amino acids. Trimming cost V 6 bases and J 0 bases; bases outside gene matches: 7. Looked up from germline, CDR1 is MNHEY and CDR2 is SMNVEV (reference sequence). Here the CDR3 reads CASRSGQVISGANVLTF. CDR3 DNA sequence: TGTGCCAGCAGGTCGGGACAGGTAATCTCTGGGGCCAACGTCCTGACTTTC.

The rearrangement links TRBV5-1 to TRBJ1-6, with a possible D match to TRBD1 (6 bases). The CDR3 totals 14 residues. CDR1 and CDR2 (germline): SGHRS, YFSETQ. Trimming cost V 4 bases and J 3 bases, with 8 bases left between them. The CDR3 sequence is CASSQDSYNSPLHF. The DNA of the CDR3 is TGCGCCAGCAGCCAGGACAGCTATAATTCACCCCTCCACTTT.

In nucleotides, the CDR3 is TGTGCCAGCAGGGGGACAGGCTCGAAGGGGGAGCTGTTTTTT. The encoded protein is CASRGTGSKGELFF. V usage is TRBV6-1 and J usage is TRBJ2-2; TRBD1 matches at 8 bases. The V and J ends lost 6 bases and 8 bases, in that order; junction bases with no gene match: 8. CDR1 and CDR2 from the germline V gene are MNHNS and SASEGT. This CDR3 is built from 14 residues.